This TCR beta chain was recovered during a study of T cells expressing NK-cell markers. With respect to this clonotype: Its matching antigen is unknown.

No DNA is given; TCRdb re-called the 5' RACE reads and lists each CDR3 protein once. This sample carries some 440,000 distinct CDR3 sequences, with 1.4% going to the ten biggest clones. Study-level points and caveats: These same clonotypes (in four donors) also led the CD3+CD56-NKG2C+ fraction.

Sequenced material: blood T cells: a sorted CD56 or NKG2C T cell subset, CD4+ or CD8+ T cells, or bulk PBMC T cells (not recorded which). This TCR came from a woman in her forties or fifties in good health.

CDR3 sequence reads: CSADRETRGEQYF. V gene TRBV20-1 combines with J gene TRBJ2-7; the TCRdb call, TRBD1, lacks DNA for checking. Per germline, CDR1 DFQATT and CDR2 SNEGSKA (reference sequence). The CDR3 runs 13 residues.